Sequencing of this T cell receptor beta chain was carried out in a study of T-cell memory formation after mild COVID-19. This clonotype was picked up a small number of times. Its antigen is unidentified. CDR3 length equals 16 residues. Trimming cost V 3 bases and J 4 bases; bases outside gene matches: 11. Germline loops: CDR1 SQVTM, CDR2 ANQGSEA. Using its own MiXCR run on the 5' RACE reads, TCRdb lists one record per CDR3 protein. Here the sample spans more than 200,000 distinct CDR3 sequences, about 17% being singletons. Overall study findings and caveats: Clones contracting over day 15 to 85 were CD4/CD8 balanced, with later expanders leaning CD4+.

The chain is built from TRBV29-1 and TRBJ2-3; 9 nucleotides align to TRBD1. Sequenced material: PBMCs or a T cell subset sorted from them (not recorded which). The sequence was collected from a man aged 18 to 30 who had mild COVID-19 (a few samples of this study predate the infection). Cell type and time point are not known. This CDR3 reads CSVEGRDRALADTQYF. The CDR3 DNA follows: TGCAGCGTTGAGGGCCGGGACAGGGCTCTTGCAGATACGCAGTATTTT.